The next 29 T cell receptor beta chains were all read from a single sample in a study of T cell responses to AZD1222 COVID-19 vaccine. Assay used: immunoSEQ multiplex PCR; TCRdb lists only in-frame clones, some missing. The sample holds 200,000 to 250,000 clones, approximately 94% seen once. The sample consisted of peripheral blood, taken 28 days after the second dose of the MenACWY control vaccine. The receptor source for this set is an adult who received the MenACWY meningococcal vaccine as a control.

This chain joins TRBV19 and TRBJ1-2; D is perhaps TRBD1 (6 bases). Germline assignment: CDR1 LNHDA and CDR2 SQIVND (reference sequence). This CDR3 region has 15 residues. Trimming left V 7 bases short and J 0 bases short, with 15 bases between. CDR3 in DNA: TGTGCCAGTACCGCGGACAGATTTACTAACTATGGCTACACCTTC. Its protein is CASTADRFTNYGYTF.

The table lists this clone with a count of one. The chain couples TRBV7-2 to TRBJ2-7; weak D call: TRBD2 (6 bases). Trimming took 3 bases from V and 0 from J, leaving 12 bases between them. CDR3 size: 15 residues. Germline V gene data show CDR1 as SGHTA and CDR2 as FQGNSA. The CDR3 sequence is CASSFGRGSSYEQYF. The CDR3 DNA is TGTGCCAGCAGCTTCGGGCGGGGCAGCTCCTACGAGCAGTACTTC.

This chain uses TRBV30 with TRBJ1-3; D is undetermined. V was clipped by 1 base and J by 0 bases, with 13 bases between them. The CDR3 loop spans 16 amino acids. Germline V gene lookup returns CDR1 GTSNPN and CDR2 SVGIG (reference sequence). CDR3 coding DNA: TGTGCCTGGAGTGGAGATGGGATGATCTCTGGAAACACCATATATTTT. This translates into CAWSGDGMISGNTIYF.

CDR3 nucleotides: TGTGCCAGCAGCCCGGGACAGGGGGCTCAGCCCCAGCATTTT. It translates to CASSPGQGAQPQHF. The genes are TRBV5-5 and TRBJ1-5; 12 nucleotides match TRBD1. The germline V gene encodes CDR1 SGHKS and CDR2 YYEKEE (reference sequence). The trim removed 4 bases at V and 6 bases at J, leaving 2 bases unmatched. The CDR3 has 14 residues.

The J gene is TRBJ1-5, the V gene TRBV4-3; D ambiguous. Germline CDR1 LGHNA, CDR2 YSLEER. This CDR3 contains 14 residues. Trimming cost V 2 bases and J 4 bases, with 9 bases left between them. The CDR3 reads CASSQRDDNQPQHF. CDR3 nucleotides: TGCGCCAGCAGCCAAAGGGATGATAATCAGCCCCAGCATTTT.

The rearrangement uses TRBV5-6 and TRBJ2-4; TRBD1 matches at 9 bases. Trimming cost V 2 bases and J 6 bases; bases outside gene matches: 9. The CDR3 contains 16 residues. The germline V gene encodes CDR1 SGHDT and CDR2 YYEEEE. CDR3 DNA: TGTGCCAGCAGCTTAACTGTGACAGGGGGAGGAAACATTCAGTACTTC. Its protein product is CASSLTVTGGGNIQYF.

The genes are TRBV28 and TRBJ2-3; 10 bases agree with TRBD1. The CDR3 sequence is 19 residues long. Germline V gene lookup returns CDR1 MDHEN and CDR2 SYDVKM. Germline trimming cut 6 bases from V and 0 bases from J; bases unmatched to any gene: 15. The chain's CDR3 is CASRALGQGGLFSTDTQYF. In nucleotides, the CDR3 is TGTGCCAGCAGAGCCCTTGGACAGGGGGGATTATTTAGCACAGATACGCAGTATTTT.

The CDR3 is CASSPLAGMTNTGELFF. DNA of the CDR3: TGTGCCAGCAGTCCCCTAGCGGGGATGACTAACACCGGGGAGCTGTTTTTT. The chain has TRBV6-4 and TRBJ2-2; TRBD2 matches at 9 bases. V trimming: 5 bases; J trimming: 2 bases; junction bases outside the gene matches: 9. The CDR3 spans 17 residues. CDR1 is MRHNA, CDR2 SNTAGT, per germline.

This rearrangement joins TRBV5-6 to TRBJ1-5; no firm D call. The V gene's germline CDR1 is SGHDT and CDR2 YYEEEE. V gave up 0 bases and J gave up 3 bases, with 7 bases separating them. The CDR3 length is 14 residues. CDR3 sequence reads: CASSLDSSNQPQHF. CDR3 nucleotide sequence: TGTGCCAGCAGCTTGGACAGTTCCAATCAGCCCCAGCATTTT. Full variable domain (outside the CDR3, taken from reference TRBV5-6 and TRBJ1-5): DAGVTQSPTHLIKTRGQQVTLRCSPKSGHDTVSWYQQALGQGPQFIFQYYEEEERQRGNFPDRFSGHQFPNYSSELNVNALLLGDSALYLCASSLDSSNQPQHFGDGTRLSIL.

The rearrangement links TRBV23-1 to TRBJ1-5; the D is unclear. TRBV23-1 is designated an ORF whose function remains uncertain. V was clipped by 3 bases and J by 6 bases, with 9 bases between them. The CDR3 is 13 amino acids. CDR3 in amino acids: CASSQRAGQPQHF. The DNA for the CDR3 is TGCGCCAGCAGTCAGAGGGCGGGTCAGCCCCAGCATTTT.

V is TRBV10-3 and J is TRBJ1-6; D gene uncertain. The CDR3 has 14 residues. Looked up from germline, CDR1 is ENHRY and CDR2 is SYGVKD. V was trimmed by 3 bases and J by 5 bases, leaving 8 bases between them. The CDR3, as DNA: TGTGCCATCAGTGAAATGACCCATAATTCACCCCTCCACTTT. Amino acids: CAISEMTHNSPLHF.

The chain combines TRBV4-2 with TRBJ2-1, with 8 bases matching TRBD2. This CDR3 comprises 18 residues. V gave up 2 bases and J gave up 3 bases; unmatched junction bases: 12. CDR1 is LGHNA and CDR2 is YNFKEQ in the germline V gene. The CDR3 nucleotides read TGTGCCAGCAGCCAAACGGAAACCGGGACTAGTGGCTACAATGAGCAGTTCTTC. Encoded protein: CASSQTETGTSGYNEQFF.

A word on this clone: At the DNA level, this CDR3 is encoded by other sequences in the same sample as well. The chain recombines TRBV9 with TRBJ1-5; 7 positions agree with TRBD1. Losses at the gene ends were 0 bases for V and 2 bases for J; bases not matched to a gene: 2. The CDR3 has 15 residues. Per the germline V gene, CDR1 is SGDLS and CDR2 is YYNGEE. The CDR3 here is CASSVDGQGNQPQHF. The CDR3 DNA reads as TGTGCCAGCAGCGTAGATGGACAGGGCAATCAGCCCCAGCATTTT.

The rearrangement joins TRBV6-5 to TRBJ2-7, with D perhaps being TRBD1 or TRBD2 (5 bases each). This CDR3 contains 15 residues. V lost 0 bases to trimming and J lost 4 bases, with 13 bases between them. Per germline, CDR1 MNHEY and CDR2 SVGAGI. CDR3 coding DNA: TGTGCCAGCAGTTACTCGAGGGGCGCGTCGTACGAGCAGTACTTC. The encoded protein is CASSYSRGASYEQYF.

The chain uses TRBV30 and TRBJ2-7; tentatively, D is TRBD1 (5 bases). Germline values: CDR1 GTSNPN, CDR2 SVGIG (reference sequence). CDR3 length: 12 amino acids. The V end was cut by 7 bases, the J end by 3 bases, with 13 bases between. CDR3 region: CASSADSYEQYF. CDR3 bases: TGTGCCTCTTCGGCTGACAGCTACGAGCAGTACTTC. Together with reference TRBV30 and TRBJ2-7, the CDR3 gives the full variable domain: SQTIHQWPATLVQPVGSPLSLECTVEGTSNPNLYWYRQAAGRGLQLLFYSVGIGQISSEVPQNLSASRPQDRQFILSSKKLLLSDSGFYLCASSADSYEQYFGPGTRLTVT.

The J gene is TRBJ1-1, the V gene TRBV15; D not certain. V was cut by 4 bases and J by 1 base, with 7 bases left in between. The CDR3 totals 13 residues. Per the germline V gene, CDR1 is LNHNV and CDR2 is YYDKDF (reference sequence). The CDR3 coding sequence is TGTGCCACCAGCATTGGCGGGAACACTGAAGCTTTCTTT. Translating it yields CATSIGGNTEAFF.

The CDR3 spells CSVKGQSPYEQYF. The DNA of the CDR3 is TGCAGCGTTAAAGGACAGAGCCCCTACGAGCAGTACTTC. The chain recombines TRBV29-1 with TRBJ2-7; D possibly corresponds to TRBD1 (6 bases). Trimming took 5 bases from V and 2 from J, leaving 13 bases between them. Germline loops: CDR1 SQVTM, CDR2 ANQGSEA. The CDR3 has 13 amino acids.

This clone was detected only a few times. The gene calls are TRBV7-9 and TRBJ1-5; TRBD1 agrees at 10 bases. V was clipped by 3 bases and J by 6 bases; unmatched bases: 2. This CDR3 spans 14 amino acids. The V gene's germline CDR1 is SEHNR and CDR2 FQNEAQ (reference sequence). The CDR3 sequence is CASSLGQGLQPQHF. The CDR3 DNA reads as TGTGCCAGCAGCTTGGGACAGGGGCTTCAGCCCCAGCATTTT.

This clone was counted a single time. V and J are TRBV4-3 and TRBJ2-3; 11 nucleotides align to TRBD2. This CDR3 is 16 amino acids long. V was clipped by 1 base and J by 0 bases; unmatched bases: 0. Germline V gives CDR1 LGHNA, CDR2 YSLEER. CDR3 nucleotide sequence: TGCGCCAGCAGCCAAGGACTAGCGGGGAGCACAGATACGCAGTATTTT. Translated: CASSQGLAGSTDTQYF.

The chain has TRBV28 and TRBJ2-1, with D possibly being TRBD2 (5 bases). Germline-derived CDR1 and CDR2 are MDHEN and SYDVKM. The V and J ends lost 4 bases and 4 bases respectively, with 23 bases between them. The CDR3 totals 18 residues. CDR3 amino acids: CASSSHRDYQTDYNEQFF. The DNA for the CDR3 is TGTGCCAGCAGTTCCCACCGAGACTACCAGACCGATTACAATGAGCAGTTCTTC.

The V gene is TRBV4-1, the J gene TRBJ2-5, with D uncertain. V was cut by 0 bases and J by 4 bases, with 9 bases left in between. CDR1 and CDR2 from the germline V gene are MGHRA and YSYEKL. This CDR3 is built from 14 residues. For the CDR3, the DNA is TGCGCCAGCAGCCAAGATCTACAGCCAGAGACCCAGTACTTC. This encodes CASSQDLQPETQYF.

V is TRBV5-3 and J is TRBJ2-3, with 7 bases fitting TRBD2. TRBV5-3 is an ORF; its function is uncertain. The CDR3 length is 17 residues. V trimming: 0 bases; J trimming: 3 bases; junction bases outside the gene matches: 10. DNA for the CDR3: TGTGCCAGAAGCTTGGAGGTGGGCGGGGGACTGACAGATACGCAGTATTTT. It yields the protein CARSLEVGGGLTDTQYF.

The chain employs TRBV6-4 and TRBJ2-1; 9 bases map to TRBD2. The V segment lost 2 bases and the J segment 8 bases; nucleotides outside the gene matches: 7. The CDR3 runs 15 residues. Germline V gene sequence: CDR1 MRHNA, CDR2 SNTAGT. The CDR3 protein is CASSDGAGGPYEQFF. In DNA, the CDR3 is TGTGCCAGCAGTGACGGGGCGGGAGGGCCATATGAGCAGTTCTTC.

This chain links TRBV9 with TRBJ2-5, with 10 positions matching TRBD2. The CDR3 has 13 residues. V was clipped by 3 bases and J by 7 bases; unmatched bases: 3. Germline V gives CDR1 SGDLS, CDR2 YYNGEE. CDR3 nucleotide sequence: TGTGCCAGCAGCGAAAGCGGGAGGGGGACCCAGTACTTC. Translating it yields CASSESGRGTQYF.

V is TRBV2 and J is TRBJ1-5; 8 bases agree with TRBD1. CDR3 length equals 15 residues. V lost 3 bases to trimming and J lost 2 bases; unmatched junction nucleotides: 3. Germline V gene data show CDR1 as SNHLY and CDR2 as FYNNEI. As DNA, the CDR3 is TGTGCCAGCAGTGAGGCGGACAGGGGCAATCAGCCCCAGCATTTT. Amino acids: CASSEADRGNQPQHF.

The chain links TRBV19 to TRBJ2-5; no firm D call. CDR1 LNHDA and CDR2 SQIVND come from the germline V gene (reference sequence). The length of the CDR3 is 13 residues. Trimming removed 3 bases from V and 3 bases from J, with 8 bases in between. The CDR3 DNA reads TGTGCCAGTAGTATTTATGGAGAAGAGACCCAGTACTTC. Encoded protein: CASSIYGEETQYF.

The chain employs TRBV10-3 and TRBJ2-1; maybe TRBD1 (5 bases). Germline-derived CDR1 and CDR2 are ENHRY and SYGVKD. This CDR3 comprises 12 residues. Between the trimmed V and J ends, which lost 6 bases and 7 bases, there was a span of 10 bases. CDR3 protein: CAISQQENEQFF. CDR3 coding DNA: TGTGCCATCAGCCAACAGGAAAATGAGCAGTTCTTC.

The chain has TRBV19 and TRBJ2-7, with D hard to call. Between the trimmed V and J ends, which lost 4 bases and 3 bases, there was a span of 10 bases. The CDR3 extends over 13 amino acids. Germline CDR1 LNHDA, CDR2 SQIVND (reference sequence). The CDR3 DNA follows: TGTGCCAGTAGTACTGGAGCAGACTACGAGCAGTACTTC. Its protein product is CASSTGADYEQYF.

V is TRBV5-5 and J is TRBJ2-5; 9 bases align to TRBD1. CDR3 length: 17 residues. V shed 0 bases and J 3 bases; nucleotides not matched to a gene: 9. Germline V gene data show CDR1 as SGHKS and CDR2 as YYEKEE (reference sequence). The CDR3 DNA sequence: TGTGCCAGCAGCTTGGCCCTGCTGACAGGGGGAAAAGAGACCCAGTACTTC. Translation: CASSLALLTGGKETQYF.